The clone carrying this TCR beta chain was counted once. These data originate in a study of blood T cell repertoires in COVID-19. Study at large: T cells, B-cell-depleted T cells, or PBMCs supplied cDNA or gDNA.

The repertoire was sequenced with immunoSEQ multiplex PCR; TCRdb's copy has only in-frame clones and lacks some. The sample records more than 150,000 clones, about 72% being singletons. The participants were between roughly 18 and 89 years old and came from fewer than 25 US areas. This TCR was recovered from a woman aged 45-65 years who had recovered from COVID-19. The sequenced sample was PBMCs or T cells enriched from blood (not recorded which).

CDR3 in DNA: TGTGCCTGGAGTCGACTAGAAAATGAGCAGTTCTTC. Encoded protein: CAWSRLENEQFF. The genes are TRBV30 and TRBJ2-1; TRBD2 is a possible D gene (6 bases). Germline V gives CDR1 GTSNPN, CDR2 SVGIG (reference sequence). This CDR3 region has 12 residues. Trimming stripped 2 bases from V and 7 bases from J, with 9 bases between.